Below, 23 T cell receptor beta chains from the same sample are listed, as sequenced in a study of blood T cell repertoires in COVID-19. Sequencing was performed with immunoSEQ multiplex PCR; in TCRdb, only in-frame clones are kept and a portion is missing. The table includes about 220,000 clones, about 83% detected once. The specimen was PBMCs or T cells enriched from blood (not recorded which). The receptor source for this set is a woman aged 40 to 50 who had recovered from COVID-19.

In this sample, this clone turned up a few times. The chain recombines TRBV10-3 with TRBJ1-1, with 8 bases that match TRBD1. J gave up 3 bases and V 8 bases, and 5 bases lay outside the gene matches. CDR3 length equals 13 residues. Germline loops: CDR1 ENHRY, CDR2 SYGVKD. The DNA of the CDR3 is TGTGCCATCGGACAGGGACGAGACACTGAAGCTTTCTTT. It yields the protein CAIGQGRDTEAFF.

The rearrangement uses TRBV5-1 and TRBJ2-3; 7 bases agree with TRBD2. The CDR3 is 16 residues long. Per the germline V gene, CDR1 is SGHRS and CDR2 is YFSETQ. The V gene end was trimmed by 3 bases and the J gene end by 5 bases; junction bases not matched to a gene: 12. In DNA, the CDR3 is TGCGCCAGCAGCTCCTCGATGGGGGAGGGGTTAGATACGCAGTATTTT. Encoded protein: CASSSSMGEGLDTQYF.

The V gene is TRBV18, the J gene TRBJ1-3, with D possibly matching TRBD1 (6 bases). Germline V CDR1 and CDR2: KGHSH, LQKENI. The V end was cut by 3 bases, the J end by 3 bases, with 12 bases between. This CDR3 comprises 15 residues. CDR3 sequence: CASSPGTNLGNTIYF. CDR3 sequence (DNA): TGTGCCAGCTCACCCGGGACAAATCTTGGAAACACCATATATTTT.

The rearrangement joins TRBV5-1 to TRBJ1-1; D is uncertain. Germline assignment: CDR1 SGHRS and CDR2 YFSETQ. V lost 0 bases and J lost 7, with 7 bases in between. The length of the CDR3 is 12 residues. The CDR3 here is CASSLDSGEAFF. The CDR3 DNA follows: TGCGCCAGCAGCTTGGACAGCGGTGAAGCTTTCTTT.

The V call is TRBV7-9, the J call TRBJ2-7, with 11 bases that match TRBD2. The CDR3 has 15 residues. The trim removed 4 bases at V and 6 bases at J, leaving 8 bases unmatched. Germline assignment: CDR1 SEHNR and CDR2 FQNEAQ (reference sequence). In DNA form, the CDR3 reads TGTGCCAGCAGCTCCCCGACTAGCGGGATTGGCGAGCAGTACTTC. This encodes CASSSPTSGIGEQYF. The variable domain in full, with the rest retrieved from reference TRBV7-9 and TRBJ2-7, is DTGVSQNPRHKITKRGQNVTFRCDPISEHNRLYWYRQTLGQGPEFLTYFQNEAQLEKSRLLSDRFSAERPKGSFSTLEIQRTEQGDSAMYLCASSSPTSGIGEQYFGPGTRLTVT.

The CDR3 coding sequence is TGCGCCAGCAGTCCTAGCCTAGGGCGCGTTAAAAGGACTGAAGCTTTCTTT. Its protein product is CASSPSLGRVKRTEAFF. The chain is built from TRBV23-1 and TRBJ1-1; no clear D gene. TRBV23-1 is an ORF, and what it does is uncertain. Trimming pared 4 bases from V and 5 bases from J, leaving 23 bases between. This CDR3 is 17 amino acids long.

This chain joins TRBV6-5 and TRBJ2-1; 7 bases match TRBD1. V lost 7 bases, J lost 0 bases, and 6 bases stayed unmatched. CDR1 and CDR2 (germline): MNHEY, SVGAGI. The CDR3 runs to 15 residues. The CDR3 coding sequence is TGTGCCAGCAAGGGACAGCTAAACTCCTACAATGAGCAGTTCTTC. As protein: CASKGQLNSYNEQFF.

The chain uses TRBV7-9 and TRBJ2-6; possible D gene TRBD1, 5 bases. CDR3 length equals 15 residues. Germline CDR1 reads SEHNR; CDR2 reads FQNEAQ (reference sequence). V was pared by 3 bases and J by 0 bases, with 6 bases between. CDR3 in DNA: TGTGCCAGCAGCTTCAGGGCCTCTGGGGCCAACGTCCTGACTTTC. This sequence encodes CASSFRASGANVLTF.

The chain joins TRBV27 to TRBJ1-5, with D possibly TRBD1 on 6 matching bases. Deletions cut 6 bases from V and 1 base from J, with 13 bases between. This CDR3 has 15 amino acids. The V gene's germline CDR1 is MNHEY and CDR2 SMNVEV (reference sequence). The CDR3 region is CASRPGVVSNQPQHF. In nucleotides, the CDR3 is TGTGCCAGCAGACCAGGGGTGGTAAGCAATCAGCCCCAGCATTTT.

This clone was counted only a few times. The chain carries TRBV4-2 and TRBJ2-7, with a tentative D call TRBD1 (5 bases). V lost 0 bases to trimming and J lost 0 bases, with 9 bases between them. Germline CDR1 LGHNA, CDR2 YNFKEQ. There are 15 residues in the CDR3. DNA of the CDR3: TGTGCCAGCAGCCAAGATCCAGGGCCCTCCTACGAGCAGTACTTC. This translates into CASSQDPGPSYEQYF.

The chain recombines TRBV6-5 with TRBJ2-7; 11 bases are a match to TRBD2. V lost 6 bases and J lost 7; bases outside the gene matches: 5. Germline CDR1 and CDR2: MNHEY and SVGAGI. The CDR3 is 13 residues long. This chain's CDR3 is CASSFSGRVEQYV. The CDR3 DNA sequence: TGTGCCAGCAGCTTTAGCGGGAGGGTGGAGCAGTACGTC.

V gene TRBV15 combines with J gene TRBJ2-1; 9 nucleotides agree with TRBD2. Germline V lookup: CDR1 LNHNV, CDR2 YYDKDF (reference sequence). V shed 3 bases and J 7 bases; nucleotides not matched to a gene: 10. CDR3 length: 16 amino acids. The CDR3 loop reads CATSRDSGTSRNEQFF. The DNA of the CDR3 is TGTGCCACCAGCAGGGATTCTGGGACTAGCAGGAATGAGCAGTTCTTC.

The chain is built from TRBV28 and TRBJ1-2, with D possibly being TRBD1 (6 bases). The CDR3 is 13 amino acids. The germline V gene encodes CDR1 MDHEN and CDR2 SYDVKM. Trimming cost V 7 bases and J 3 bases, with 12 bases left between them. In DNA, the CDR3 is TGTGCCAGCAAACGAGGGGGGGACTATGGCTACACCTTC. Translated, it gives CASKRGGDYGYTF.

The chain combines TRBV19 with TRBJ1-2; D gene ambiguous. V lost 1 base to trimming and J lost 10 bases, with 10 bases between them. CDR3 length equals 12 residues. Germline V gene lookup returns CDR1 LNHDA and CDR2 SQIVND (reference sequence). CDR3 nucleotides: TGTGCCAGTAGTATAGGGGAGGGTGCCTACACCTTC. It specifies CASSIGEGAYTF.

This chain links TRBV2 with TRBJ2-2, with 7 nucleotides matching TRBD2. V dropped 3 bases and J dropped 1; count of bases not matched to a gene: 2. The CDR3 is made up of 15 amino acids. CDR1 and CDR2 (germline): SNHLY, FYNNEI. DNA of the CDR3: TGTGCCAGCAGTGACGCTAGCGGGAACACCGGGGAGCTGTTTTTT. It specifies CASSDASGNTGELFF.

V is TRBV11-3 and J is TRBJ2-3, with 10 bases matching TRBD2. V trimming: 1 base; J trimming: 7 bases; junction bases outside the gene matches: 11. The CDR3 loop spans 17 amino acids. Looked up from germline, CDR1 is SGHNT and CDR2 is YENEEA. In DNA, the CDR3 is TGTGCCAGCAGCTTAGTGTCACTAGCGGGGACAAGAAATACGCAGTATTTT. Protein: CASSLVSLAGTRNTQYF.

The chain couples TRBV3-1 (or the pseudogene TRBV3-2) to TRBJ1-6, with a tentative D call TRBD1 (6 bases). V was cut by 4 bases and J by 10 bases, with 17 bases left in between. Germline values: CDR1 LGHDT, CDR2 YNNKEL (reference sequence). There are 15 residues in the CDR3. Written as DNA, the CDR3 is TGTGCCAGCAGCCTCCTACAGGGAAGAGGATCACCCCTCCACTTT. Encoded protein: CASSLLQGRGSPLHF.

This rearrangement joins TRBV28 to TRBJ2-1; D possibly corresponds to TRBD2 (5 bases). Trimming took 4 bases from V and 9 from J, leaving 13 bases between them. Germline CDR1 and CDR2: MDHEN and SYDVKM. The length of the CDR3 is 13 residues. The DNA of the CDR3 is TGTGCCAGCAGTTCTCCGGGCCGGGGTGAGCAGTTCTTC. Protein: CASSSPGRGEQFF. The full variable domain, rest sourced from reference TRBV28 and TRBJ2-1, is DVKVTQSSRYLVKRTGEKVFLECVQDMDHENMFWYRQDPGLGLRLIYFSYDVKMKEKGDIPEGYSVSREKKERFSLILESASTNQTSMYLCASSSPGRGEQFFGPGTRLTVL.

V gene TRBV4-1 combines with J gene TRBJ1-2, with TRBD1 as a possible D gene (6 bases). Trimming took 3 bases from V and 3 from J, leaving 14 bases between them. Germline CDR1 MGHRA, CDR2 YSYEKL. The CDR3 covers 15 residues. In nucleotides, the CDR3 is TGCGCCAGCAGCCAGGGGCAGGGGACGTACTATGGCTACACCTTC. Protein product: CASSQGQGTYYGYTF.

V gene TRBV30 combines with J gene TRBJ1-5, with unresolved D. The germline gives CDR1 GTSNPN, CDR2 SVGIG (reference sequence). CDR3 length: 12 residues. The V gene lost 0 bases and the J gene lost 7 bases, with 7 bases spanning the gap. The CDR3: CAWSVLEQPQHF. CDR3 nucleotides: TGTGCCTGGAGTGTACTTGAACAGCCCCAGCATTTT.

This sequence joins TRBV5-8 and TRBJ1-2; possible D gene TRBD1, 5 bases. Germline V gene sequence: CDR1 SGHTS, CDR2 YDEGEE. The length of the CDR3 is 15 residues. The V end was cut by 2 bases, the J end by 4 bases, with 15 bases between. CDR3 sequence reads: CASSFVGGVGYGYTF. The CDR3 region has the DNA TGTGCCAGCAGCTTCGTCGGGGGTGTCGGCTATGGCTACACCTTC.

The chain couples TRBV10-3 to TRBJ2-7; the match to TRBD1 covers 10 bases. Germline V lookup: CDR1 ENHRY, CDR2 SYGVKD. The CDR3 totals 14 residues. J gave up 3 bases and V 11 bases, and 10 bases lay outside the gene matches. CDR3 sequence (DNA): TGTGCCGCTAGCTCGGGACAGGGGCTCTACGAGCAGTACTTC. This sequence encodes CAASSGQGLYEQYF.

The chain's CDR3 is CASSSLPGLAGVETQYF. For the CDR3, the DNA is TGTGCCAGCTCATCTTTACCGGGACTAGCGGGAGTAGAGACCCAGTACTTC. This chain connects TRBV18 to TRBJ2-5, with 14 positions matching TRBD2. Trimming cost V 5 bases and J 4 bases; bases outside gene matches: 9. In germline, CDR1 is KGHSH, CDR2 LQKENI. The CDR3 sequence is 17 residues long.